This TCR beta chain was identified during a study of blood T cell repertoires in COVID-19. Seattle enrolled patients during active infection and tracked them longitudinally. This CDR3 has 14 residues. Germline V gives CDR1 LNHDA, CDR2 SQIVND (reference sequence). V lost 5 bases and J lost 7, with 15 bases in between. The repertoire was sequenced with immunoSEQ multiplex PCR; TCRdb's copy has only in-frame clones and lacks some. This table has about 190,000 clones, about four fifths appearing once. The chain links TRBV19 to TRBJ1-5; tentatively, D is TRBD1 (6 bases). The TCR sequence derives from a woman aged 60-75 years with COVID-19, enrolled during active disease. Sequenced input: peripheral blood. The CDR3 nucleotides are TGTGCCAGTAGTCCCTTCCACAGGGACCAGCCCCAGCATTTT. Its protein is CASSPFHRDQPQHF.